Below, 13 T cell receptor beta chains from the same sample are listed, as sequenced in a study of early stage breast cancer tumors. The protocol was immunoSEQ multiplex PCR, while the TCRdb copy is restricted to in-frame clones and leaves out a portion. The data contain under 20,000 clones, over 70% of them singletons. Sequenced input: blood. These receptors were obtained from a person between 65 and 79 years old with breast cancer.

This CDR3 is CAWSVRVLTTDKETQYF. The CDR3 DNA reads as TGTGCCTGGAGTGTACGAGTTCTCACGACAGATAAAGAGACCCAGTACTTC. The chain joins TRBV30 to TRBJ2-5, with D possibly matching TRBD1 (5 bases). The germline V and J ends were trimmed by 0 bases and 3 bases, with 20 bases remaining between them. CDR3 length equals 17 residues. CDR1 is GTSNPN, CDR2 SVGIG, per germline (reference sequence).

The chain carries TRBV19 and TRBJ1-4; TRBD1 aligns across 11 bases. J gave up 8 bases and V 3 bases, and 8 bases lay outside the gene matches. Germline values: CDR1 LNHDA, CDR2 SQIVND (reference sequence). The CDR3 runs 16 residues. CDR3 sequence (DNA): TGTGCCAGTAGTATCGGACAGGGGGCGGTTGGGGAAAAACTGTTTTTT. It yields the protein CASSIGQGAVGEKLFF.

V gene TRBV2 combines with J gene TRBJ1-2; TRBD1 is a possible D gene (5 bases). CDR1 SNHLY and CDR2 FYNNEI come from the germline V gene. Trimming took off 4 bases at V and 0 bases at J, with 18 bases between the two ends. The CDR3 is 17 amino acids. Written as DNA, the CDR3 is TGTGCCAGCAGTGGGGACTCGGGGGGTTCGGCTAACTATGGCTACACCTTC. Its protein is CASSGDSGGSANYGYTF.

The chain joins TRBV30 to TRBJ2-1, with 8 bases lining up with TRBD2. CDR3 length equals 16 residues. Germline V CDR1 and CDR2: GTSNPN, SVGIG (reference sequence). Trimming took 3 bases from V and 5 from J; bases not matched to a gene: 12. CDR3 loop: CAWRGIAGWLDNEQFF. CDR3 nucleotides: TGTGCCTGGAGGGGAATAGCGGGGTGGTTGGACAATGAGCAGTTCTTC.

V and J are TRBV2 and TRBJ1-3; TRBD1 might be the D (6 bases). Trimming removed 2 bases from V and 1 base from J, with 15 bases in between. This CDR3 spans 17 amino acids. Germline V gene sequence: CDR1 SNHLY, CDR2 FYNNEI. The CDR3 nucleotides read TGTGCCAGCAGTGAAATCCCCCTTAGGGGGTCTGGAAACACCATATATTTT. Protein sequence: CASSEIPLRGSGNTIYF.

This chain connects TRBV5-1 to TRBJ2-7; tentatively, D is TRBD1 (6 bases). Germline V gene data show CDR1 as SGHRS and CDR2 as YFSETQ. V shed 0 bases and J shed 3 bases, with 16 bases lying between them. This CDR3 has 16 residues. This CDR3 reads CASSLAVGQSYYEQYF. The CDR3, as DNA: TGCGCCAGCAGCTTGGCCGTAGGACAGTCTTACTACGAGCAGTACTTC.

DNA of the CDR3: TGTGCCAGCAGCCAAGAGGCCAAGTGGGGGGGCTACGAGCAGTACTTC. This encodes CASSQEAKWGGYEQYF. The chain is built from TRBV4-2 and TRBJ2-7; 7 bases line up with TRBD2. Unmatched junction bases numbered 8, after V lost 0 bases and J lost 3 bases. CDR1 LGHNA and CDR2 YNFKEQ come from the germline V gene. CDR3 size: 16 residues.

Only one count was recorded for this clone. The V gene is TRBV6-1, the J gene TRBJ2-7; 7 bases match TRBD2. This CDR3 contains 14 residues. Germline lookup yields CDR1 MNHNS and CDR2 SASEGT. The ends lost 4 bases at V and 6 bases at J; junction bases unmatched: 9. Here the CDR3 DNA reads TGTGCCAGCAGTGTTAGGACTAGTAACGTCGAGCAGTACTTC. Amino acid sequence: CASSVRTSNVEQYF.

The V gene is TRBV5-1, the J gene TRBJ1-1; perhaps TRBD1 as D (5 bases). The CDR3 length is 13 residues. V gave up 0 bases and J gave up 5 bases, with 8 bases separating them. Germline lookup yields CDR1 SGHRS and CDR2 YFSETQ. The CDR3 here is CASSLGGGTEAFF. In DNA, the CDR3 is TGCGCCAGCAGCTTGGGGGGGGGAACTGAAGCTTTCTTT.

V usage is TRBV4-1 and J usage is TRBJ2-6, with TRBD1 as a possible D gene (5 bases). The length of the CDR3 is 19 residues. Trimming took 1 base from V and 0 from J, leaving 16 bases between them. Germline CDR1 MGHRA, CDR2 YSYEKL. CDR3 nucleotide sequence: TGCGCCAGCAGCCAAGTTCATCAGGGTTCGTTCTCTGGGGCCAACGTCCTGACTTTC. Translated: CASSQVHQGSFSGANVLTF.

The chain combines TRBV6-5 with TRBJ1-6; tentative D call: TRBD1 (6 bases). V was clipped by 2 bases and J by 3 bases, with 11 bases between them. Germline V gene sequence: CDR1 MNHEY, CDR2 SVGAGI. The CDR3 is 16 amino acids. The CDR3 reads CASSYATGRYNSPLHF. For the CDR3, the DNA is TGTGCCAGCAGTTACGCGACAGGCCGCTATAATTCACCCCTCCACTTT.

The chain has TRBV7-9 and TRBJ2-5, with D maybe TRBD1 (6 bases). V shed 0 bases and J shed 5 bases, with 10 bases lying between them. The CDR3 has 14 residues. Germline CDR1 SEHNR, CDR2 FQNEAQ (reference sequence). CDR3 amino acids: CASSLAQGSETQYF. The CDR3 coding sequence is TGTGCCAGCAGCTTAGCGCAGGGGTCGGAGACCCAGTACTTC.

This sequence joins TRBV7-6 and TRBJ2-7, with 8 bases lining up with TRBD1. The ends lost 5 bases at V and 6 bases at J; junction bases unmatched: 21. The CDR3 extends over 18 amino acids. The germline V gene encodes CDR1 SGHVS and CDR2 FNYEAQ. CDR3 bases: TGTGCCAGCAGCGCCCGGCCGGGTCAGGGGGCCTCCCGGGGCGAGCAGTACTTC. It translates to CASSARPGQGASRGEQYF.